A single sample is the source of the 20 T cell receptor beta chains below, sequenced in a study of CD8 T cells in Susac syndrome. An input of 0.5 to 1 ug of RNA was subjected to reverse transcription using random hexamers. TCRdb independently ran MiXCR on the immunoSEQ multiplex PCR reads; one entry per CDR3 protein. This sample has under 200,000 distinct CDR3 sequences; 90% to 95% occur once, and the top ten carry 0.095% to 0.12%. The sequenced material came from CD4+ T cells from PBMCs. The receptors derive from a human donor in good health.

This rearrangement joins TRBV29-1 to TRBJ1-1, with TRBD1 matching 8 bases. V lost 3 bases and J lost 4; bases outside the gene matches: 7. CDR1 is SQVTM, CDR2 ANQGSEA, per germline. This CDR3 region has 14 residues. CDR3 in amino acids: CSVDRTGTGTEAFF. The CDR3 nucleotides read TGCAGCGTTGATCGGACAGGGACAGGCACTGAAGCTTTCTTT.

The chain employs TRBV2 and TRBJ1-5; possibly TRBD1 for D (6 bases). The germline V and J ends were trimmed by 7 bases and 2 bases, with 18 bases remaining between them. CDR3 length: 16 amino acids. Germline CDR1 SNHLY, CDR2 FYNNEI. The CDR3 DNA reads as TGTGCCAGCAAGGTTGGACAGAGGGAGGGCAATCAGCCCCAGCATTTT. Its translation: CASKVGQREGNQPQHF.

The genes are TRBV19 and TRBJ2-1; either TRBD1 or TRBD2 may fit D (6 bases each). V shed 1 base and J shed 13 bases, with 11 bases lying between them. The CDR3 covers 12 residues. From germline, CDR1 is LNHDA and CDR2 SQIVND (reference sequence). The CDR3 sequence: CASSIGAGHQFF. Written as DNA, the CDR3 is TGTGCCAGTAGTATAGGGGCGGGACATCAGTTCTTC.

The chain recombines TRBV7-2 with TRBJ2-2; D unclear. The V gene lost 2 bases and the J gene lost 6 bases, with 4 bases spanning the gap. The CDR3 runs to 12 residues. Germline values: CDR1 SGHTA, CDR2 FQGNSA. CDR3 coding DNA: TGTGCCAGCAGCTTAATACCCGGGGAGCTGTTTTTT. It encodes CASSLIPGELFF. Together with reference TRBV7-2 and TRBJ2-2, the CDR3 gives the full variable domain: GAGVSQSPSNKVTEKGKDVELRCDPISGHTALYWYRQSLGQGLEFLIYFQGNSAPDKSGLPSDRFSAERTGGSVSTLTIQRTQQEDSAVYLCASSLIPGELFFGEGSRLTVL.

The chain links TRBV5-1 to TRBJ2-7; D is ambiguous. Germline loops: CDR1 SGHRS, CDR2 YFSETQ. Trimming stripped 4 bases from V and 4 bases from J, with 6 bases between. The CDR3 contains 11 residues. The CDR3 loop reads CASSNGYEQYV. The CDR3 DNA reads TGCGCCAGCAGCAACGGGTACGAGCAGTACGTC.

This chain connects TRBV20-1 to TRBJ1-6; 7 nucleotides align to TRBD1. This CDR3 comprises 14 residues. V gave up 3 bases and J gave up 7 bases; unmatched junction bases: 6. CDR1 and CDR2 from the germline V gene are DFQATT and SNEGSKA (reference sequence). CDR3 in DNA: TGCAGTGCTAGTACGGGACAGCTGAATTCACCCCTCCACTTT. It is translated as CSASTGQLNSPLHF.

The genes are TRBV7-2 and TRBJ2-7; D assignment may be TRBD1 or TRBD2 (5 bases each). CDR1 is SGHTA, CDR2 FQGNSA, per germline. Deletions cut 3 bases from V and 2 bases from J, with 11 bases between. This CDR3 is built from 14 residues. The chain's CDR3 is CASSFSGTTYEQYF. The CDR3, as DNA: TGTGCCAGCAGCTTCTCGGGGACGACCTACGAGCAGTACTTC. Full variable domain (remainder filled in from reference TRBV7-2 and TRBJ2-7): GAGVSQSPSNKVTEKGKDVELRCDPISGHTALYWYRQSLGQGLEFLIYFQGNSAPDKSGLPSDRFSAERTGGSVSTLTIQRTQQEDSAVYLCASSFSGTTYEQYFGPGTRLTVT.

The DNA of the CDR3 is TGTGCCAGCAGCTTGGAGCGGGGAGTCTATGAGCAGTTCTTC. Its translation: CASSLERGVYEQFF. The chain couples TRBV7-2 to TRBJ2-1; 7 bases are shared with TRBD2. This CDR3 region has 14 residues. The germline V gene has CDR1 SGHTA and CDR2 FQGNSA. The ends lost 3 bases at V and 8 bases at J; junction bases unmatched: 7.

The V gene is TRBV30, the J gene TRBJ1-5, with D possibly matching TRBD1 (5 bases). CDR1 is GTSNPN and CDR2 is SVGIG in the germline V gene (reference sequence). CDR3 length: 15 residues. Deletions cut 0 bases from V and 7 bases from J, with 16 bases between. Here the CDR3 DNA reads TGTGCCTGGAGTGTACAGAGGGGAGGGCGGCAGCCCCAGCATTTT. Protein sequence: CAWSVQRGGRQPQHF.

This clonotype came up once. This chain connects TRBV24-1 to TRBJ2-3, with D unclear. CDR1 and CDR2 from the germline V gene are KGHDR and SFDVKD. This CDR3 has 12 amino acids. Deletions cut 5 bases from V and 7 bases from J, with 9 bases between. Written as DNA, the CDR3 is TGTGCCACCAGTGGTGACGAGAATACGCAGTATTTT. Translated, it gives CATSGDENTQYF.

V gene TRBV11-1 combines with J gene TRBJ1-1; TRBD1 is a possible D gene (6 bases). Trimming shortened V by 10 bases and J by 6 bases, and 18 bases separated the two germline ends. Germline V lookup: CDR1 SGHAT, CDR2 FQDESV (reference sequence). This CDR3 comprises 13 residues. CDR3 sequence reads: CATRGQGSSEAFF. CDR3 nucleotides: TGTGCCACCCGGGGGCAGGGATCCTCTGAAGCTTTCTTT.

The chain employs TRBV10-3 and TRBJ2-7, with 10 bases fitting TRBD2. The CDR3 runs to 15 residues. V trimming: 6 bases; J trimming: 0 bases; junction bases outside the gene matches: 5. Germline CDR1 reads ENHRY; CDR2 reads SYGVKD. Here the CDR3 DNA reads TGTGCCATCAGCCCGACTAGCGGGCCCTCCTACGAGCAGTACGTC. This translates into CAISPTSGPSYEQYV.

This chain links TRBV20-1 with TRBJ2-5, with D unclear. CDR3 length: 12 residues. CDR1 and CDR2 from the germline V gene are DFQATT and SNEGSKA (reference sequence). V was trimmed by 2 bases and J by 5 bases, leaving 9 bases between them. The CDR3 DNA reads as TGCAGTGCTAGAATCGGGTCCGAGACCCAGTACTTC. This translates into CSARIGSETQYF.

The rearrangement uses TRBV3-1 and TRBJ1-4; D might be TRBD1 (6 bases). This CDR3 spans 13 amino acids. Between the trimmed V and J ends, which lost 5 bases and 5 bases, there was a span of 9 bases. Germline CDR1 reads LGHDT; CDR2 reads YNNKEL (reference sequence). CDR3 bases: TGTGCCAGCAGCTCCGGACAGAATGAAAAACTGTTTTTT. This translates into CASSSGQNEKLFF.

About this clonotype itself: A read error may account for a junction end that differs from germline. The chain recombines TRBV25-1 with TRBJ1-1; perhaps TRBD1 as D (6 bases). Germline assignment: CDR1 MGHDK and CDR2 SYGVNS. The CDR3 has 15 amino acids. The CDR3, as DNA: TGCGCCAGCAGTGATACACGAGGGGGGAACACTGAAGCTTTCTTT. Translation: CASSDTRGGNTEAFF.

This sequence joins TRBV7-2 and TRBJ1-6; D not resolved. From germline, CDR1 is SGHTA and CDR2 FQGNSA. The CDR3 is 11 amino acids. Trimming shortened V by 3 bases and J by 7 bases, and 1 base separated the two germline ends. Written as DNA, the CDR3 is TGTGCCAGCAGCTTGAATTCACCCCTCCACTTT. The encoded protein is CASSLNSPLHF.

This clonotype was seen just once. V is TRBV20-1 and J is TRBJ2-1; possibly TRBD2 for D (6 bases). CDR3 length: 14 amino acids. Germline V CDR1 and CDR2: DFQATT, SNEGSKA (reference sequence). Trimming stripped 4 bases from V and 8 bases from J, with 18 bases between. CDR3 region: CSATGTRAGDEQFF. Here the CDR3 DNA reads TGCAGTGCTACGGGGACTCGTGCTGGGGATGAGCAGTTCTTC.

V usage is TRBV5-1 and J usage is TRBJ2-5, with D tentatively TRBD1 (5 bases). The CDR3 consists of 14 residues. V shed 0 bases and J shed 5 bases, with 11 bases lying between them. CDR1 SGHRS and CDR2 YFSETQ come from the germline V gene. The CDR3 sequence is CASSLDTGRETQYF. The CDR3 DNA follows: TGCGCCAGCAGCTTGGATACAGGTCGGGAGACCCAGTACTTC.

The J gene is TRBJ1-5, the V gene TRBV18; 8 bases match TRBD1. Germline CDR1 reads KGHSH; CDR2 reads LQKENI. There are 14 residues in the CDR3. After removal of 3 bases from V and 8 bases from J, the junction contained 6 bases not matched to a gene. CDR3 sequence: CASSPSGGAEPQHF. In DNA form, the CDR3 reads TGTGCCAGCTCACCTTCAGGGGGCGCGGAGCCCCAGCATTTT.

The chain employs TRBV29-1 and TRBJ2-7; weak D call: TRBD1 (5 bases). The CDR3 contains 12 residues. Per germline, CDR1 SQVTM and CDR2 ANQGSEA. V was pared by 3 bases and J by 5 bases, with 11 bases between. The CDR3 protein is CSVDGQGHEQYF. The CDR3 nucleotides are TGCAGCGTTGATGGTCAGGGCCACGAGCAGTACTTC.